This T cell receptor beta chain was captured in a study of T cells in Graves' hyperthyroidism and ophthalmopathy. As for the study in general: Upon initial diagnosis and before any treatment, peripheral blood was collected.

Overall study findings and caveats: Blood shared most expanded thyroid clonotypes above 0.001.

In this sample, this clonotype turned up many times. The antigen remains unidentified. Amplification yielded TCR beta CDR3 regions, with RNA transcripts as the source. The TCR CDR3 first-round RT-PCR relied on the HTBI primer set. TCRdb reprocessed the multiplex PCR reads with MiXCR, giving one entry per CDR3 protein. In the table there are a few hundred thousand distinct CDR3 sequences, about 14% of which are singletons. From germline, CDR1 is MDHEN and CDR2 SYDVKM. This CDR3 region has 12 residues. Trimming stripped 8 bases from V and 7 bases from J, with 12 bases between. Not enrolled were patients with uncontrolled infection, other autoimmune disease, pregnancy or lactation.

The material sequenced was blood. V and J are TRBV28 and TRBJ1-5; D gene unclear. The clonotype originates from a woman in her 30s with Graves' ophthalmopathy. The CDR3 coding sequence is TGTGCCAGCTATGTGGGGAACCAGCCCCAGCATTTT. Protein: CASYVGNQPQHF.